The clone carrying this TCR beta chain was detected only a few times. Per the original data handling: Quantification of nucleated cells was approximated via reference gene primer amplification. Produced via immunoSEQ multiplex PCR; TCRdb's table is partial and in-frame only. The V and J calls and clone size come from that table; D and trimming were worked out from the DNA. The data contain about 65,000 clones, 75% to 90% of them seen just once; the ten biggest clones take up around 14%. This specimen comes from a study of blood T cell repertoires in COVID-19. Study summary: Italy, Spain and the United States were the sources of the convalescent and acute COVID-19 samples. From T cells, B-cell-depleted T cells, or PBMCs came the material, which was cDNA or gDNA.

CDR1 is SEHNR, CDR2 FQNEAQ, per germline (reference sequence). Deletions cut 8 bases from V and 0 bases from J, with 10 bases between. The CDR3 totals 14 residues. This sequence was found in a man older than 75 with acute or convalescent COVID-19. The sample taken for sequencing was peripheral blood. The chain links TRBV7-9 to TRBJ2-2, with D unresolved. CDR3 coding DNA: TGTGCCAGCGGCGGCAGATCGAACACCGGGGAGCTGTTTTTT. Amino acid sequence: CASGGRSNTGELFF.